The 13 T cell receptor beta chains given below trace back to one sample, sequenced in a study of blood T cells in healthy people across ages (dated by TCRdb to about 2015). Library creation used 5' RACE. The instrument was an Illumina HiSeq 2500. A second roughly 7 to 11 cycle PCR used a sample-barcoded 5' primer and a J-beta primer mix. TCRdb took the public reads, trimmed them with fastp at Q25, ran MiXCR for clone calling and kept in-frame beta chains. Records with the same CDR3 protein are collapsed into one entry carrying the most frequent genes and DNA. In all, the sample holds roughly 1.5 million distinct CDR3 sequences, and 35% to 45% of those were seen once. The ten largest clones add up to about 4.1% of the sample. The sequencing sample was made of blood. The origin of the receptors is a woman younger than 35 in good health.

V usage is TRBV5-6 and J usage is TRBJ2-1; 7 nucleotides line up with TRBD2. Trimming removed 0 bases from V and 0 bases from J; junction bases left unmatched: 6. This CDR3 has 17 residues. Germline V gives CDR1 SGHDT, CDR2 YYEEEE. CDR3 coding DNA: TGTGCCAGCAGCTTGGGCTCATGGGGGGGCTCCTACAATGAGCAGTTCTTC. This sequence encodes CASSLGSWGGSYNEQFF. The variable domain in full, with the rest retrieved from reference TRBV5-6 and TRBJ2-1, is DAGVTQSPTHLIKTRGQQVTLRCSPKSGHDTVSWYQQALGQGPQFIFQYYEEEERQRGNFPDRFSGHQFPNYSSELNVNALLLGDSALYLCASSLGSWGGSYNEQFFGPGTRLTVL.

The rearrangement uses TRBV4-2 and TRBJ2-1; no clear D gene. V dropped 3 bases and J dropped 10 bases, with 7 bases sitting between them. This CDR3 comprises 11 residues. In germline, CDR1 is LGHNA, CDR2 YNFKEQ. For the CDR3, the DNA is TGTGCCAGCAGCCATGGTTACGAGCAGTTCTTC. This codes for CASSHGYEQFF.

The chain is built from TRBV29-1 and TRBJ1-1; unclear D gene. Deletions cut 6 bases from V and 1 base from J, with 12 bases between. Per germline, CDR1 SQVTM and CDR2 ANQGSEA. The CDR3 covers 13 residues. CDR3 DNA sequence: TGCAGCGTGTGTGAACATTCGAACACTGAAGCTTTCTTT. This sequence encodes CSVCEHSNTEAFF.

The V gene is TRBV11-2, the J gene TRBJ2-1, with TRBD2 identical over 10 bases. With V trimmed by 1 base and J by 9 bases, 6 bases remained unmatched. The CDR3 has 15 residues. CDR1 and CDR2 (germline): SGHAT, FQNNGV. DNA for the CDR3: TGTGCCAGCAGCTTAGCCAGCGGGGGGGCGGGTGAGCAGTTCTTC. It translates to CASSLASGGAGEQFF. Drawing the rest from reference TRBV11-2 and TRBJ2-1, the complete variable domain is EAGVAQSPRYKIIEKRQSVAFWCNPISGHATLYWYQQILGQGPKLLIQFQNNGVVDDSQLPKDRFSAERLKGVDSTLKIQPAKLEDSAVYLCASSLASGGAGEQFFGPGTRLTVL.

This chain links TRBV2 with TRBJ2-3; possible D gene TRBD1, 6 bases. The CDR3 is 14 amino acids. Trimming left V 6 bases short and J 7 bases short, with 17 bases between. The germline gives CDR1 SNHLY, CDR2 FYNNEI. The CDR3 loop is CASRTGTGSNTQYF. The CDR3 DNA reads TGTGCCAGCAGAACAGGGACCGGGTCAAATACGCAGTATTTT.

With regard to this clonotype: At one boundary the junction diverges from the germline segment, which might be a read error. The chain uses TRBV12-3 or TRBV12-4 and TRBJ2-3, with D perhaps TRBD1 (5 bases). CDR3 length: 14 residues. The CDR3: CASSSGPRADTQYF. The CDR3 DNA reads as TGTGCCAGCAGTTCAGGGCCCAGAGCAGATACGCAATATTTT.

This clonotype came up once. One junction end does not reproduce the germline sequence, and a read error may be involved. V and J are TRBV12-3 or TRBV12-4 and TRBJ1-6; D not certain. The CDR3 runs 15 residues. CDR3 loop: CASRDDTSCNSPLHF. For the CDR3, the DNA is TGTGCCAGCAGGGATGACACCTCCTGTAATTCACCCCTCCACTTT.

There are a few counts of this clonotype. This chain joins TRBV6-1 and TRBJ1-6, with 8 bases identical to TRBD1. Germline loops: CDR1 MNHNS, CDR2 SASEGT. This CDR3 comprises 18 residues. V was clipped by 7 bases and J by 0 bases; unmatched bases: 11. The CDR3 bases are TGTGCCAGCACACTGAACAGGGGGGGCCGCTCCTATAATTCACCCCTCCACTTT. Translating gives CASTLNRGGRSYNSPLHF.

The CDR3 loop reads CASSLWTGPADEQYF. CDR3 bases: TGTGCCAGCAGCTTGTGGACAGGGCCCGCCGACGAGCAGTACTTC. The chain employs TRBV7-9 and TRBJ2-7, with TRBD1 identical over 8 bases. J lost 5 bases, V lost 3 bases, and 9 bases had no gene match. The CDR3 has 15 residues. Per germline, CDR1 SEHNR and CDR2 FQNEAQ (reference sequence).

Comments on this clonotype: A much larger clone is a single base away; this may be a read error. The V and J genes are TRBV12-3 or TRBV12-4 and TRBJ2-5; the match to TRBD2 covers 7 bases. CDR3 length: 14 residues. Trimming removed 2 bases from V and 7 bases from J; junction bases left unmatched: 7. CDR3 nucleotides: TGTGCCAGCAGTTTAAGCGGGGCTGGAGGGACCCAGTACTTC. Its translation: CASSLSGAGGTQYF.

This clonotype was seen only a few times. At one end the junction does not follow the germline gene, possibly because of a read error. V and J are TRBV25-1 and TRBJ2-7; 7 bases map to TRBD1. The CDR3 loop spans 15 amino acids. Germline-derived CDR1 and CDR2 are MGHDK and SYGVNS. The CDR3 bases are TGTACCAGCTCCCTCACAGGGACAGCCTCCTACGAGCAGTACTTC. This codes for CTSSLTGTASYEQYF.

This clonotype was seen a few times. This chain joins TRBV27 and TRBJ2-7; no clear D gene. Germline V lookup: CDR1 MNHEY, CDR2 SMNVEV (reference sequence). V was clipped by 2 bases and J by 2 bases, with 13 bases between them. This CDR3 is built from 15 residues. DNA of the CDR3: TGTGCCAGCAGTTTAGGTCCAGGAGCCCCCTACGAGCAGTACTTC. It translates to CASSLGPGAPYEQYF.

The rearrangement joins TRBV4-1 to TRBJ2-7; D call uncertain. Per the germline V gene, CDR1 is MGHRA and CDR2 is YSYEKL. Trimming took 0 bases from V and 4 from J, leaving 7 bases between them. This CDR3 contains 13 residues. The CDR3 DNA is TGCGCCAGCAGCCAAGATTTTGCTTACGAGCAGTACTTC. Protein product: CASSQDFAYEQYF.